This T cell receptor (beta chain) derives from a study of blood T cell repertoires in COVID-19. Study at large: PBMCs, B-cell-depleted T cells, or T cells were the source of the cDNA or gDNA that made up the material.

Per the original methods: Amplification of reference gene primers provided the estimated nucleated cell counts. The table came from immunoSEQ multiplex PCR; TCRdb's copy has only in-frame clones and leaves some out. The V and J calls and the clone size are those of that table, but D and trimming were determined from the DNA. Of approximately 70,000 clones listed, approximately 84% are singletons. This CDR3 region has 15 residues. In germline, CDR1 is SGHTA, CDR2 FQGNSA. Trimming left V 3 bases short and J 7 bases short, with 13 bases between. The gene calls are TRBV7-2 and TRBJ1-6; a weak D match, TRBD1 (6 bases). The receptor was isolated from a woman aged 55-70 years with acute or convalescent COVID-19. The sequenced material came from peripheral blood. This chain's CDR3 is CASSLFGGANSPLHF. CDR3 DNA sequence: TGTGCCAGCAGCTTGTTTGGGGGGGCCAATTCACCCCTCCACTTT.